Reported below is one TCR beta chain. This sample was included in a study of blood T cell repertoires in COVID-19. Study-level information: Italy, Spain and the United States were the sources of the convalescent and acute COVID-19 samples. In each case, the material was cDNA or gDNA derived from T cells, B-cell-depleted T cells, or PBMCs.

There are 14 residues in the CDR3. V dropped 1 base and J dropped 6 bases, with 10 bases sitting between them. Germline assignment: CDR1 LNHDA and CDR2 SQIVND (reference sequence). Per the study methods: Cell counts per sample came from amplifying reference gene primers. The protocol was immunoSEQ multiplex PCR, while the TCRdb copy is restricted to in-frame clones and leaves out a portion. Clone size and V and J calls were adopted from that table, with D and trimming inferred from the DNA. The profile shows 150,000 to 200,000 clones, over 80% of them singletons. The chain combines TRBV19 with TRBJ2-1, with D possibly being TRBD1 (5 bases). The source material was peripheral blood. The origin of this receptor is a woman aged 40 to 50 with acute or convalescent COVID-19. CDR3 DNA: TGTGCCAGTAGTATAGTCGGCAGGGCCAATGAGCAGTTCTTC. Translation: CASSIVGRANEQFF.